The 25 T cell receptor beta chains below come from one sample, sequenced in a study of cytomegalovirus exposure and HLA in healthy donors. The study ran its PCR with 60 Vbeta and 13 Jbeta primers. The assay was immunoSEQ multiplex PCR, and TCRdb's table has in-frame clones only and misses some. The data show over 150,000 clones, roughly four fifths seen once. Material: PBMCs. The receptors shown here come from a man aged 18 to 35 in good health and CMV-seronegative.

This sequence joins TRBV6-6 and TRBJ2-7; D unclear. V lost 2 bases, J lost 3 bases, and 8 bases lay in between. The CDR3 loop spans 13 amino acids. In germline, CDR1 is MNHNY, CDR2 SVGAGI (reference sequence). The CDR3 sequence: CASSYSTVYEQYF. The CDR3 bases are TGTGCCAGCAGTTACAGTACAGTCTACGAGCAGTACTTC.

This chain connects TRBV7-2 to TRBJ2-5; 7 nucleotides line up with TRBD2. Trimming at V came to 5 bases and at J to 1 base, leaving 4 bases not matched to a gene. Germline V gene data show CDR1 as SGHTA and CDR2 as FQGNSA. The CDR3 spans 14 residues. The DNA for the CDR3 is TGTGCCAGCAGCCGAGCGGGGACCCAAGAGACCCAGTACTTC. It is translated as CASSRAGTQETQYF. Supplemented by reference TRBV7-2 and TRBJ2-5, the full variable domain reads GAGVSQSPSNKVTEKGKDVELRCDPISGHTALYWYRQSLGQGLEFLIYFQGNSAPDKSGLPSDRFSAERTGGSVSTLTIQRTQQEDSAVYLCASSRAGTQETQYFGPGTRLLVL.

The rearrangement links TRBV4-1 to TRBJ2-7; 9 bases line up with TRBD1. The CDR3 runs 15 residues. CDR1 and CDR2 (germline): MGHRA, YSYEKL. Trimming at V came to 3 bases and at J to 3 bases, leaving 6 bases not matched to a gene. This chain's CDR3 is CASSQAGTGIYEQYF. CDR3 DNA sequence: TGCGCCAGCAGCCAGGCCGGGACAGGGATCTACGAGCAGTACTTC.

The rearrangement joins TRBV15 to TRBJ1-4; 7 positions agree with TRBD1. Germline V gene lookup returns CDR1 LNHNV and CDR2 YYDKDF (reference sequence). The CDR3 length is 14 residues. The V gene end was trimmed by 5 bases and the J gene end by 6 bases; junction bases not matched to a gene: 6. This CDR3 is CATSAGGPHEKLFF. DNA for the CDR3: TGTGCCACCAGCGCAGGGGGTCCACATGAAAAACTGTTTTTT.

V and J are TRBV28 and TRBJ2-3; 8 bases map to TRBD2. Germline V CDR1 and CDR2: MDHEN, SYDVKM. V lost 5 bases to trimming and J lost 5 bases; unmatched junction nucleotides: 15. The CDR3 contains 17 residues. CDR3 sequence: CASSPHGREGQGDTQYF. The CDR3 DNA sequence: TGTGCCAGCAGTCCCCATGGTCGGGAGGGCCAAGGAGATACGCAGTATTTT.

V is TRBV13 and J is TRBJ2-7; 9 positions agree with TRBD2. The CDR3 spans 14 residues. V trimming: 8 bases; J trimming: 3 bases; junction bases outside the gene matches: 8. Germline V gene sequence: CDR1 PRHDT, CDR2 FYEKMQ (reference sequence). Here the CDR3 reads CASSGAGGHYEQYF. DNA of the CDR3: TGTGCCAGCTCGGGGGCGGGAGGGCACTACGAGCAGTACTTC.

This chain uses TRBV28 with TRBJ1-5; 7 bases match TRBD1. Trimming removed 3 bases from V and 0 bases from J; junction bases left unmatched: 8. CDR3 size: 17 residues. The V gene's germline CDR1 is MDHEN and CDR2 SYDVKM. The CDR3 spells CASSFLGQSVSNQPQHF. The CDR3 DNA sequence: TGTGCCAGCAGTTTCCTGGGACAGTCGGTTAGCAATCAGCCCCAGCATTTT.

The chain joins TRBV29-1 to TRBJ1-2, with D perhaps TRBD1 (5 bases). The CDR3 runs to 13 residues. Trimming cost V 4 bases and J 1 base, with 10 bases left between them. CDR1 SQVTM and CDR2 ANQGSEA come from the germline V gene. CDR3 DNA sequence: TGCAGCGTTGTTGACAGAGATAACTATGGCTACACCTTC. This encodes CSVVDRDNYGYTF.

Only one count was recorded for this clone. This chain links TRBV5-1 with TRBJ2-7; TRBD1 might be the D (6 bases). Trimming shortened V by 2 bases and J by 0 bases, and 12 bases separated the two germline ends. The CDR3 totals 15 residues. Germline assignment: CDR1 SGHRS and CDR2 YFSETQ. The CDR3: CASSFGTFRSYEQYF. The CDR3 nucleotides are TGCGCCAGCAGCTTCGGGACATTCCGCTCCTACGAGCAGTACTTC.

This chain uses TRBV14 with TRBJ2-1; 10 positions match TRBD1. After removal of 10 bases from V and 2 bases from J, the junction contained 17 bases not matched to a gene. Germline loops: CDR1 SGHDN, CDR2 FVKESK. CDR3 length equals 18 residues. CDR3 nucleotide sequence: TGTGCCACCCTCCCTCTTAGATCCGGACAGGGGGCCTACAATGAGCAGTTCTTC. Protein sequence: CATLPLRSGQGAYNEQFF.

The chain carries TRBV9 and TRBJ2-2; TRBD2 matches at 9 bases. The length of the CDR3 is 17 residues. CDR1 SGDLS and CDR2 YYNGEE come from the germline V gene. J lost 1 base, V lost 4 bases, and 8 bases had no gene match. The CDR3 coding sequence is TGTGCCAGCAGCATTCCCCTAGCGGGACTGAACACCGGGGAGCTGTTTTTT. It is translated as CASSIPLAGLNTGELFF.

J is TRBJ2-1 and V is TRBV15; D remains unclear. V was clipped by 1 base and J by 8 bases, with 12 bases between them. The CDR3 totals 14 residues. Per germline, CDR1 LNHNV and CDR2 YYDKDF (reference sequence). CDR3 in DNA: TGTGCCACCAGCAGAGTTGCCGCGCGAGATGAGCAGTTCTTC. Residues: CATSRVAARDEQFF.

This clone was seen only once. The rearrangement links TRBV5-5 to TRBJ1-4; no firm D call. The CDR3 has 15 residues. V lost 3 bases to trimming and J lost 4 bases, with 13 bases between them. Germline CDR1 SGHKS, CDR2 YYEKEE (reference sequence). CDR3 bases: TGTGCCAGCAGCTCCCCTGTCGGTCTTAATGAAAAACTGTTTTTT. Encoded protein: CASSSPVGLNEKLFF.

The V gene is TRBV4-1, the J gene TRBJ1-2; D not certain. Germline V gives CDR1 MGHRA, CDR2 YSYEKL. Trimming took 0 bases from V and 4 from J, leaving 9 bases between them. CDR3 length equals 14 residues. CDR3 DNA: TGCGCCAGCAGCCAAGATCGGGATTTCTATGGCTACACCTTC. The encoded protein is CASSQDRDFYGYTF.

The chain employs TRBV4-3 and TRBJ2-1, with D possibly being TRBD2 (6 bases). The CDR3 runs 15 residues. CDR1 and CDR2 from the germline V gene are LGHNA and YSLEER. V lost 3 bases, J lost 3 bases, and 12 bases lay in between. In nucleotides, the CDR3 is TGCGCCAGCAGCCACCCGGGACTGGGCTACAATGAGCAGTTCTTC. Translating it yields CASSHPGLGYNEQFF.

The V gene is TRBV4-3, the J gene TRBJ2-5; 10 bases are a match to TRBD2. This CDR3 is built from 13 residues. The germline gives CDR1 LGHNA, CDR2 YSLEER. J gave up 5 bases and V 5 bases, and 2 bases lay outside the gene matches. CDR3 residues: CASSAGLAETQYF. The CDR3 DNA is TGCGCCAGCAGCGCGGGACTAGCGGAGACCCAGTACTTC.

The chain employs TRBV7-9 and TRBJ1-2; a possible D gene is TRBD1 (5 bases). Germline-derived CDR1 and CDR2 are SEHNR and FQNEAQ (reference sequence). Trimming removed 3 bases from V and 7 bases from J, with 15 bases in between. This CDR3 comprises 14 residues. The CDR3 DNA sequence: TGTGCCAGCAGCTTGGGTGCGGGGGATCGTGGCTACACCTTC. It encodes CASSLGAGDRGYTF.

The rearrangement uses TRBV27 and TRBJ2-2, with D possibly being TRBD2 (6 bases). Germline lookup yields CDR1 MNHEY and CDR2 SMNVEV (reference sequence). This CDR3 spans 13 amino acids. Trimming removed 7 bases from V and 7 bases from J, with 13 bases in between. The CDR3 loop is CASTLWGGGELFF. For the CDR3, the DNA is TGTGCCAGCACCCTATGGGGAGGCGGGGAGCTGTTTTTT.

This sequence joins TRBV5-6 and TRBJ2-7; tentatively, D is TRBD2 (6 bases). V lost 2 bases and J lost 6, with 15 bases in between. Looked up from germline, CDR1 is SGHDT and CDR2 is YYEEEE. CDR3 size: 14 residues. This CDR3 reads CASSLRDLGGEQYF. The DNA of the CDR3 is TGTGCCAGCAGCTTAAGGGACCTGGGGGGCGAGCAGTACTTC.

This rearrangement joins TRBV9 to TRBJ2-1; 12 nucleotides align to TRBD2. From germline, CDR1 is SGDLS and CDR2 YYNGEE. The CDR3 loop spans 16 amino acids. J lost 4 bases, V lost 3 bases, and 5 bases had no gene match. The CDR3 loop is CASSATGTSGYNEQFF. The CDR3 bases are TGTGCCAGCAGCGCCACCGGGACTAGCGGGTACAATGAGCAGTTCTTC. The variable domain in full, completed from reference TRBV9 and TRBJ2-1, reads DSGVTQTPKHLITATGQRVTLRCSPRSGDLSVYWYQQSLDQGLQFLIQYYNGEERAKGNILERFSAQQFPDLHSELNLSSLELGDSALYFCASSATGTSGYNEQFFGPGTRLTVL.

This chain uses TRBV27 with TRBJ2-7; 8 nucleotides line up with TRBD2. CDR1 MNHEY and CDR2 SMNVEV come from the germline V gene (reference sequence). This CDR3 comprises 15 residues. V was pared by 4 bases and J by 0 bases, with 5 bases of the junction left unmatched. The CDR3 DNA reads TGTGCCAGCAGTTCCCATAGCGGGAACTCCTACGAGCAGTACTTC. Translation: CASSSHSGNSYEQYF.

The genes are TRBV7-2 and TRBJ1-5, with D possibly matching TRBD1 (6 bases). Trimming stripped 5 bases from V and 5 bases from J, with 10 bases between. CDR1 SGHTA and CDR2 FQGNSA come from the germline V gene. There are 13 residues in the CDR3. This chain's CDR3 is CASSPQGYQPQHF. CDR3 nucleotides: TGTGCCAGCAGCCCCCAGGGGTATCAGCCCCAGCATTTT.

The chain has TRBV30 and TRBJ2-3; D might be TRBD2 (7 bases). Germline V gene data show CDR1 as GTSNPN and CDR2 as SVGIG (reference sequence). V lost 1 base and J lost 6, with 26 bases in between. The length of the CDR3 is 18 residues. DNA of the CDR3: TGTGCCTGGAGTGGGAGGTGGGCTAGCGGTCTGAGGGGGGATACGCAGTATTTT. Its translation: CAWSGRWASGLRGDTQYF.

The chain is built from TRBV9 and TRBJ2-3; possible D gene TRBD1, 6 bases. V shed 3 bases and J shed 0 bases, with 11 bases lying between them. CDR3 length: 15 residues. CDR1 SGDLS and CDR2 YYNGEE come from the germline V gene. The CDR3 nucleotides read TGTGCCAGCAGCGGAGAGGGGGATAGCACAGATACGCAGTATTTT. It codes for CASSGEGDSTDTQYF.

DNA of the CDR3: TGTGCCAGCATCCGGGAGGAGGGGGAGCAGTACTTC. Translated, it gives CASIREEGEQYF. The chain combines TRBV2 with TRBJ2-7; 7 positions match TRBD2. The germline gives CDR1 SNHLY, CDR2 FYNNEI. This CDR3 has 12 residues. Trimming at V came to 7 bases and at J to 7 bases, leaving 7 bases not matched to a gene.